The clone carrying this T cell receptor beta chain has more than one count but fewer than ten. What it binds is unknown. The CDR3 extends over 14 amino acids. CDR1 and CDR2 (germline): SEHNR, FQNEAQ (reference sequence). Trimming pared 4 bases from V and 3 bases from J, leaving 13 bases between. The sample belongs to a study of T cell repertoires in cytomegalovirus infection. Across the whole study: Based on public TCR beta signatures, there were indications of CMV infection and of a matching HLA type.

TCRdb itself ran the reads through MiXCR, one entry per CDR3 protein. The sample has nearly 450,000 distinct CDR3 sequences; about a third are singletons. Regarding the study as a whole: Frequencies of public TCR beta families were cumulated, and this identified carriers of CMV plus the relevant HLA. HLA-C-restricted CMV clonotypes gave the most frequent clonotype in two of eight donors.

The chain couples TRBV7-9 to TRBJ2-7; D is unclear. The TCR comes from a human donor in good health (CMV status not recorded). Some clones in this sample may be carry-over from other donors' samples. Specimen: PBMCs. CDR3 sequence reads: CASSSPLGHYEQYF. The CDR3 region has the DNA TGTGCCAGCAGCTCCCCCCTGGGTCACTACGAGCAGTACTTC.